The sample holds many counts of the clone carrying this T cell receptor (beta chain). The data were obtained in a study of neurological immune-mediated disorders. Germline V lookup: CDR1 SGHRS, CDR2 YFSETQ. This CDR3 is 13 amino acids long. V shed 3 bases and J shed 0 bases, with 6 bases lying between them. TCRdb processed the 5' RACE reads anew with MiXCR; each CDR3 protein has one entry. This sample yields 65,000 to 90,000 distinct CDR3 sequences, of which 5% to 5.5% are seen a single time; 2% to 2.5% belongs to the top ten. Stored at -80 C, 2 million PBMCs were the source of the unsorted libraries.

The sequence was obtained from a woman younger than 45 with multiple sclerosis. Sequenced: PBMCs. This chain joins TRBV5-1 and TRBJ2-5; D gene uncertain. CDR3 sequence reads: CASSSRDQETQYF. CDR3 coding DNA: TGCGCCAGCAGCTCCCGGGACCAAGAGACCCAGTACTTC.